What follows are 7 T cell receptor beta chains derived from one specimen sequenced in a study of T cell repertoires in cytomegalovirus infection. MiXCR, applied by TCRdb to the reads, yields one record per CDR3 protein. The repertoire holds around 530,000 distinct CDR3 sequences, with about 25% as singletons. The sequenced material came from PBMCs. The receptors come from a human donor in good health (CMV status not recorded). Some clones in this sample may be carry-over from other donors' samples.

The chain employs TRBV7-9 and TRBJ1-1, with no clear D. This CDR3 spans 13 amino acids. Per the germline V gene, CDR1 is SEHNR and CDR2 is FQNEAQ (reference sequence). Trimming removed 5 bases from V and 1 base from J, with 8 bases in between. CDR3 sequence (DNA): TGTGCCAGCAGCCGGGAGTGGAACACTGAAGCTTTCTTT. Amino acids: CASSREWNTEAFF. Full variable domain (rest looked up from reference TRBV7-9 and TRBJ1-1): DTGVSQNPRHKITKRGQNVTFRCDPISEHNRLYWYRQTLGQGPEFLTYFQNEAQLEKSRLLSDRFSAERPKGSFSTLEIQRTEQGDSAMYLCASSREWNTEAFFGQGTRLTVV.

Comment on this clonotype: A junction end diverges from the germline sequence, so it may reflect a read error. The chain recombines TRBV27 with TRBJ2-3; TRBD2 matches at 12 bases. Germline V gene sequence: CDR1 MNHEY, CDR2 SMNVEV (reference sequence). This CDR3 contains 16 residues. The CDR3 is CASSSKTSGSTDTRYF. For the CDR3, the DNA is TGTGCCAGCAGTTCCAAGACTAGCGGGAGCACAGATACGCGGTATTTT.

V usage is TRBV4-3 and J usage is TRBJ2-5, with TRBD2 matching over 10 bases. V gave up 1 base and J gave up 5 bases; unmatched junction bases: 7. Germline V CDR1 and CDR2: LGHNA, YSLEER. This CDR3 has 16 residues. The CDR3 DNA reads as TGCGCCAGCAGCCAAGCGGCTAGCGGGAGCGGGGAGACCCAGTACTTC. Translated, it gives CASSQAASGSGETQYF.

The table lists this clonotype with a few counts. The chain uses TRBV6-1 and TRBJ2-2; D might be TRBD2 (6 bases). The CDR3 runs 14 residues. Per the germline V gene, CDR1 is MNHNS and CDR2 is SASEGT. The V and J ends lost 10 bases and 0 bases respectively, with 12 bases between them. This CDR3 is CAITPGANTGELFF. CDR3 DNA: TGTGCCATCACGCCGGGGGCGAACACCGGGGAGCTGTTTTTT.

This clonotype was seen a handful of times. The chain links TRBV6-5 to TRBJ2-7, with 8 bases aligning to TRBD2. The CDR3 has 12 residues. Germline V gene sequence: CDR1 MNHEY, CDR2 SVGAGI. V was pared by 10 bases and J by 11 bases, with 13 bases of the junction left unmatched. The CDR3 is CATRTGTRREYV. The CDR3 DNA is TGTGCCACCCGAACCGGGACTAGGAGGGAGTACGTC.

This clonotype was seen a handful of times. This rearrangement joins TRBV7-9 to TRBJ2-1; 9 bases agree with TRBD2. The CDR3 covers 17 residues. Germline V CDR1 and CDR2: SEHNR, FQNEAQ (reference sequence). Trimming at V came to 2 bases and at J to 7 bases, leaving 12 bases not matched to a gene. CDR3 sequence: CASSLRYPGLAQNEQFF. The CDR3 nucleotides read TGTGCCAGCAGCTTAAGGTATCCTGGACTAGCGCAAAATGAGCAGTTCTTC.

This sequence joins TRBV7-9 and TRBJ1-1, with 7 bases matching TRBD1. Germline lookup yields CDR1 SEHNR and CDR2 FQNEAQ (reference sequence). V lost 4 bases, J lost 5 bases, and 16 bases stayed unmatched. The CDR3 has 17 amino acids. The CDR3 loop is CASSSRTGLERKTEAFF. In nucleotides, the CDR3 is TGTGCCAGCAGCTCCCGGACAGGCTTAGAAAGGAAGACTGAAGCTTTCTTT.